Presented here are 25 T cell receptor beta chains from one specimen sequenced in a study of shared clonotypes between healthy human individuals. The naive CD8 population came from CD45RO-negative cells selected for CCR7, without terminally differentiated effector memory CD45RA+ cells. The data were produced by immunoSEQ multiplex PCR, yet TCRdb's version contains in-frame clones alone and is incomplete. The data contain roughly 570,000 clones, roughly 98% of them singletons. Material: naive CD8+ T cells sorted from blood. Receptor source: a young man in good health.

The V gene is TRBV28, the J gene TRBJ2-1; no definite D call. V lost 1 base to trimming and J lost 6 bases, with 7 bases between them. The CDR3 contains 13 residues. The germline V gene encodes CDR1 MDHEN and CDR2 SYDVKM. CDR3 sequence: CASSLLGGNEQFF. The CDR3 nucleotides read TGTGCCAGCAGTTTATTAGGTGGCAATGAGCAGTTCTTC. Using reference TRBV28 and TRBJ2-1 for the parts outside the CDR3, the full variable domain is DVKVTQSSRYLVKRTGEKVFLECVQDMDHENMFWYRQDPGLGLRLIYFSYDVKMKEKGDIPEGYSVSREKKERFSLILESASTNQTSMYLCASSLLGGNEQFFGPGTRLTVL.

The rearrangement links TRBV27 to TRBJ1-1, with a weak D call TRBD1 (5 bases). Per the germline V gene, CDR1 is MNHEY and CDR2 is SMNVEV (reference sequence). The CDR3 consists of 15 residues. The germline V and J ends were trimmed by 2 bases and 5 bases, with 15 bases remaining between them. The CDR3, as DNA: TGTGCCAGCAGTTTAAGGCCAGGGTTACGGACTGAAGCTTTCTTT. Its protein product is CASSLRPGLRTEAFF.

The chain is built from TRBV25-1 and TRBJ1-5; D is undetermined. Trimming shortened V by 3 bases and J by 5 bases, and 11 bases separated the two germline ends. This CDR3 has 14 amino acids. From germline, CDR1 is MGHDK and CDR2 SYGVNS. This CDR3 is CASSDLGHDQPQHF. The CDR3 DNA follows: TGTGCCAGCAGTGACTTGGGCCATGATCAGCCCCAGCATTTT.

The chain combines TRBV6-4 with TRBJ2-7, with D possibly being TRBD1 or TRBD2 (5 bases each). The CDR3 extends over 13 amino acids. Trimming removed 6 bases at V and 3 bases at J, with 12 bases between. From germline, CDR1 is MRHNA and CDR2 SNTAGT. The CDR3 spells CASSWDHHYEQYF. In DNA form, the CDR3 reads TGTGCCAGCAGCTGGGACCACCACTACGAGCAGTACTTC.

The CDR3 sequence is CASGVDNEQFF. DNA for the CDR3: TGTGCCAGCGGAGTGGACAATGAGCAGTTCTTC. The chain links TRBV2 to TRBJ2-1; D gene uncertain. Trimming took off 8 bases at V and 5 bases at J, with 7 bases between the two ends. Germline V lookup: CDR1 SNHLY, CDR2 FYNNEI. The CDR3 is made up of 11 amino acids.

The chain combines TRBV7-8 with TRBJ1-1; 9 bases fit TRBD1. J gave up 2 bases and V 0 bases, and 4 bases lay outside the gene matches. The germline V gene has CDR1 SGHVS and CDR2 FQNEAQ. The CDR3 extends over 16 amino acids. The CDR3 region has the DNA TGTGCCAGCAGCTTAGCGGGACAGGGAGTAAACACTGAAGCTTTCTTT. Protein: CASSLAGQGVNTEAFF.

This chain connects TRBV29-1 to TRBJ1-3; no definite D call. CDR1 is SQVTM, CDR2 ANQGSEA, per germline. The CDR3 extends over 11 amino acids. Trimming shortened V by 4 bases and J by 4 bases, and 5 bases separated the two germline ends. The CDR3 nucleotides are TGCAGCGTTGCAGTCGGAAACACCATATATTTT. The encoded protein is CSVAVGNTIYF.

The chain employs TRBV7-6 and TRBJ2-5; D gene uncertain. Germline lookup yields CDR1 SGHVS and CDR2 FNYEAQ. The V and J ends lost 0 bases and 5 bases respectively, with 7 bases between them. The CDR3 is made up of 13 amino acids. The CDR3 DNA reads as TGTGCCAGCAGCTTAGCGCTGGCCGAGACCCAGTACTTC. Encoded protein: CASSLALAETQYF.

This chain uses TRBV6-1 with TRBJ2-3, with D unclear. Trimming took off 10 bases at V and 6 bases at J, with 20 bases between the two ends. This CDR3 spans 14 amino acids. Per the germline V gene, CDR1 is MNHNS and CDR2 is SASEGT. The CDR3 spells CATAPRTPTDTQYF. In DNA, the CDR3 is TGTGCCACCGCCCCCCGAACCCCGACCGATACGCAGTATTTT.

J is TRBJ2-7 and V is TRBV5-1; 7 bases match TRBD1. This CDR3 is 14 amino acids long. The ends lost 4 bases at V and 4 bases at J; junction bases unmatched: 8. Germline V gene sequence: CDR1 SGHRS, CDR2 YFSETQ. CDR3 coding DNA: TGCGCCAGCAGCAAAACAGGGGAACAATACGAGCAGTACTTC. Protein sequence: CASSKTGEQYEQYF.

The chain couples TRBV11-2 to TRBJ2-1, with TRBD2 identical over 9 bases. The V segment lost 8 bases and the J segment 2 bases; nucleotides outside the gene matches: 13. The germline gives CDR1 SGHAT, CDR2 FQNNGV. CDR3 size: 17 residues. This chain's CDR3 is CASWGGLAGETYNEQFF. The CDR3 region has the DNA TGTGCCAGCTGGGGAGGATTAGCGGGAGAAACCTACAATGAGCAGTTCTTC.

The CDR3 bases are TGTGCCAGCAGCTTGGCGCTAGCGGGACGAGAGACCCAGTACTTC. It specifies CASSLALAGRETQYF. This sequence joins TRBV5-4 and TRBJ2-5, with 9 bases lining up with TRBD2. The CDR3 is 15 residues long. V trimming: 0 bases; J trimming: 4 bases; junction bases outside the gene matches: 4. Germline V gene data show CDR1 as SGHNT and CDR2 as YYREEE (reference sequence).

The chain joins TRBV4-1 to TRBJ2-7, with D hard to call. V lost 0 bases to trimming and J lost 4 bases, with 4 bases between them. The germline gives CDR1 MGHRA, CDR2 YSYEKL. The CDR3 sequence is 12 residues long. The CDR3 region has the DNA TGCGCCAGCAGCCAAGATGCTTACGAGCAGTACTTC. Translation: CASSQDAYEQYF.

The chain couples TRBV10-3 to TRBJ2-2, with TRBD2 as a possible D gene (5 bases). Trimming removed 8 bases at V and 2 bases at J, with 21 bases between. Germline CDR1 ENHRY, CDR2 SYGVKD. CDR3 size: 17 residues. The CDR3 region has the DNA TGTGCCATCTTAAATCTGGCTAGCCCTGATAACACCGGGGAGCTGTTTTTT. Translated: CAILNLASPDNTGELFF.

This clone was observed a single time. V and J are TRBV7-9 and TRBJ2-7; D unclear. CDR1 is SEHNR and CDR2 is FQNEAQ in the germline V gene (reference sequence). CDR3 size: 15 residues. With 2 bases removed from V and 0 bases from J, the gap between germline ends came to 11 bases. This chain's CDR3 is CASSLLTHSSYEQYF. In DNA, the CDR3 is TGTGCCAGCAGCTTATTAACCCACAGCTCCTACGAGCAGTACTTC.

This clone was detected once. The gene calls are TRBV19 and TRBJ1-1; no firm D call. The CDR3 has 15 residues. The germline V gene has CDR1 LNHDA and CDR2 SQIVND (reference sequence). V was pared by 7 bases and J by 8 bases, with 23 bases between. CDR3 nucleotides: TGTGCCAGTATGTCTCTCTCGGGGTGGAGAGACGAAGCTTTCTTT. This sequence encodes CASMSLSGWRDEAFF. The full variable domain, completed using reference TRBV19 and TRBJ1-1, is DGGITQSPKYLFRKEGQNVTLSCEQNLNHDAMYWYRQDPGQGLRLIYYSQIVNDFQKGDIAEGYSVSREKKESFPLTVTSAQKNPTAFYLCASMSLSGWRDEAFFGQGTRLTVV.

The rearrangement links TRBV27 to TRBJ1-2; D not certain. The germline V gene encodes CDR1 MNHEY and CDR2 SMNVEV (reference sequence). The V end was cut by 5 bases, the J end by 2 bases, with 12 bases between. The CDR3 is 14 residues long. The CDR3: CASSLGPGNYGYTF. For the CDR3, the DNA is TGTGCCAGCAGTCTGGGCCCGGGGAACTATGGCTACACCTTC.

This chain joins TRBV7-9 and TRBJ2-3; D remains unclear. V shed 7 bases and J shed 6 bases, with 14 bases lying between them. CDR3 length: 13 residues. Germline V gene data show CDR1 as SEHNR and CDR2 as FQNEAQ (reference sequence). This CDR3 is CASTPEDVDTQYF. The CDR3 DNA reads TGTGCCAGCACCCCCGAGGATGTGGATACGCAGTATTTT. The variable domain in full, completed from reference TRBV7-9 and TRBJ2-3, reads DTGVSQNPRHKITKRGQNVTFRCDPISEHNRLYWYRQTLGQGPEFLTYFQNEAQLEKSRLLSDRFSAERPKGSFSTLEIQRTEQGDSAMYLCASTPEDVDTQYFGPGTRLTVL.

The chain has TRBV5-1 and TRBJ2-7, with D possibly TRBD1 on 5 matching bases. The V end lost 3 bases, the J end lost 2 bases, and 12 bases lay between the germline ends. The CDR3 spans 14 residues. In germline, CDR1 is SGHRS, CDR2 YFSETQ. The CDR3 DNA follows: TGCGCCAGCAGCTCGCGTGACAGAACCTACGAGCAGTACTTC. It translates to CASSSRDRTYEQYF.

V is TRBV28 and J is TRBJ2-7; TRBD1 is a possible D gene (5 bases). The V end lost 6 bases, the J end lost 3 bases, and 15 bases lay between the germline ends. From germline, CDR1 is MDHEN and CDR2 SYDVKM. There are 14 residues in the CDR3. This CDR3 is CASRVQVGGYEQYF. In DNA, the CDR3 is TGTGCCAGCAGGGTACAGGTGGGCGGCTACGAGCAGTACTTC.

V and J are TRBV6-5 and TRBJ2-1; 8 positions agree with TRBD1. V was pared by 6 bases and J by 3 bases, with 7 bases of the junction left unmatched. Germline lookup yields CDR1 MNHEY and CDR2 SVGAGI. The CDR3 consists of 15 residues. The CDR3 DNA is TGTGCCAGCAGGCTGGGGACAGGCCACTACAATGAGCAGTTCTTC. Amino acids: CASRLGTGHYNEQFF.

The V gene is TRBV14, the J gene TRBJ2-1; a weak D match, TRBD2 (6 bases). V was trimmed by 3 bases and J by 4 bases, leaving 16 bases between them. CDR3 length equals 16 residues. CDR1 is SGHDN, CDR2 FVKESK, per germline. This CDR3 reads CASSQREPSPYNEQFF. The CDR3 DNA reads TGTGCCAGCAGCCAGCGGGAACCTTCACCTTACAATGAGCAGTTCTTC.

This chain uses TRBV12-5 with TRBJ2-1, with TRBD2 matching over 9 bases. After removal of 5 bases from V and 8 bases from J, the junction contained 13 bases not matched to a gene. This CDR3 is built from 16 residues. CDR1 LGHNT and CDR2 FRNRAP come from the germline V gene. CDR3 in amino acids: CASGTGGREWSDEQFF. The CDR3 DNA follows: TGTGCTAGTGGTACAGGCGGGAGGGAGTGGTCGGATGAGCAGTTCTTC.

The chain combines TRBV7-6 with TRBJ2-7, with 7 bases fitting TRBD2. The CDR3 length is 14 residues. Looked up from germline, CDR1 is SGHVS and CDR2 is FNYEAQ. Trimming cost V 2 bases and J 6 bases; bases outside gene matches: 7. Here the CDR3 reads CASSLSGRGSEQYF. For the CDR3, the DNA is TGTGCCAGCAGCTTATCTGGGCGGGGGTCCGAGCAGTACTTC.

The chain has TRBV28 and TRBJ2-3; D possibly corresponds to TRBD2 (5 bases). The CDR3 spans 19 residues. V lost 2 bases and J lost 5, with 26 bases in between. Germline V gene data show CDR1 as MDHEN and CDR2 as SYDVKM. The CDR3 loop reads CASSLSRDGIFWSGDTQYF. The CDR3 DNA reads as TGTGCCAGCAGTTTAAGTCGAGACGGGATATTTTGGTCGGGAGATACGCAGTATTTT.